The subject of this entry is one T cell receptor beta chain. This sample is drawn from a study of cytotoxic CD8 clonotypes in ibrutinib-treated CLL. The CDR3 is 12 amino acids. Trimming cost V 8 bases and J 6 bases, with 11 bases left between them. CDR1 and CDR2 (germline): WSHSY, SAAADI. Some clones are missing from TCRdb's copy, which holds only in-frame ones; the method was immunoSEQ multiplex PCR. This table holds 150,000 to 200,000 clones, 70% to 90% found once. The chain links TRBV10-2 to TRBJ1-3; a weak D match, TRBD1 (6 bases). The source material was PBMCs, sampled at disease progression, from a patient treated with ibrutinib. This clonotype was sampled from a human donor with chronic lymphocytic leukemia. The CDR3 DNA follows: TGCGCCAGCGGGGCAGGGGAAAACACCATATATTTT. It encodes CASGAGENTIYF.